This record looks at one T cell receptor (beta chain) sequence and its context. The data derive from a study of blood T cell repertoires in COVID-19. About the research overall: In each case, the material was cDNA or gDNA derived from T cells, B-cell-depleted T cells, or PBMCs.

From germline, CDR1 is SGHDT and CDR2 YYEEEE. Trimming removed 3 bases from V and 7 bases from J; junction bases left unmatched: 3. CDR3 length: 14 amino acids. Recruitment covered under 25 US areas and drew participants whose ages spanned roughly 18 to 100 years. Among Cohort 3 donors, those recovered had two negative PCRs, clearance, or symptom resolution. Authors' methods: Reference gene primer amplification yielded estimated nucleated cell counts. The repertoire was sequenced with immunoSEQ multiplex PCR; TCRdb's copy has only in-frame clones and lacks some. V and J calls and clone size are given by that table; D and trimming were obtained from the DNA. The sample holds approximately 380,000 clones; around nine tenths are singletons and the top ten take 0.9% to 1.5%.

The specimen sequenced was PBMCs or T cells enriched from blood (not recorded which). The TCR originated in a woman younger than 35 who had recovered from COVID-19. V gene TRBV5-6 combines with J gene TRBJ1-4; TRBD1 matches 10 bases. The CDR3: CASSSTGGLEKLFF. The CDR3 DNA reads as TGTGCCAGCAGCTCGACAGGGGGCCTTGAAAAACTGTTTTTT.